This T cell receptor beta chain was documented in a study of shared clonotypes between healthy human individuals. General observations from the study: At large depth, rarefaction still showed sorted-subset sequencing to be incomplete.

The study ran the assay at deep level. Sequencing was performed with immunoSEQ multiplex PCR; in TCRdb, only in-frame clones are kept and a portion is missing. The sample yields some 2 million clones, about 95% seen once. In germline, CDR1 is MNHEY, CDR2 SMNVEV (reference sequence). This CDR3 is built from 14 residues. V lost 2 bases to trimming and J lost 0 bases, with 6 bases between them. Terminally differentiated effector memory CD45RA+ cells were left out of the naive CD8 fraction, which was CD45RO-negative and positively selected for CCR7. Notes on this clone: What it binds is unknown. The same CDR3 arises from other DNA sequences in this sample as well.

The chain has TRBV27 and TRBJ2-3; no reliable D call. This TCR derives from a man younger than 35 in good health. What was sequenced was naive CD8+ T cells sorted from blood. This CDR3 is CASSLVGSTDTQYF. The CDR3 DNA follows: TGTGCCAGCAGTTTAGTAGGGAGCACAGATACGCAGTATTTT.